These 12 T cell receptor beta chains were sequenced from one sample in a study of Japanese encephalitis immunity and Zika vaccine responses. Peptide pools at about 0.96 ug/mL each stimulated CFSE-labeled PBMCs over a 6-day culture. Proliferating CD4 T cells were sorted unfixed as live CD56-CD19-CD16-CD3+CD4+ CFSE-low cells. TCRdb fed the 5' RACE reads into MiXCR, producing one record per CDR3 protein. The table has several hundred distinct CDR3 sequences, 2.5% to 3.5% seen once. The material was antigen-activated CD4+ T cells from blood, cultured, obtained during a Zika inactivated vaccine study. These receptors were taken from an adult woman who received an inactivated Zika virus vaccine.

This clonotype is labeled hyperexpanded. The rearrangement uses TRBV20-1 and TRBJ1-4; 9 bases are shared with TRBD1. CDR1 and CDR2 from the germline V gene are DFQATT and SNEGSKA (reference sequence). The J segment lost 5 bases and the V segment lost 5 bases, leaving 3 bases of the junction unmatched. The CDR3 extends over 13 amino acids. DNA of the CDR3: TGCAGTGCTCCGGGACAGGGCAATGAAAAACTGTTTTTT. Its protein product is CSAPGQGNEKLFF.

This clonotype has at least ten counts. The chain employs TRBV3-1 and TRBJ1-5; 7 bases are a match to TRBD1. The CDR3 loop spans 15 amino acids. The germline CDR1 and CDR2 sequences are LGHDT and YNNKEL (reference sequence). The V and J ends lost 0 bases and 6 bases, in that order; junction bases with no gene match: 5. This CDR3 is CASSQDSRGGQPQHF. In DNA form, the CDR3 reads TGTGCCAGCAGCCAAGATAGCAGGGGGGGTCAGCCCCAGCATTTT.

The table lists this clonotype with many counts. The chain is built from TRBV6-1 and TRBJ1-2; TRBD1 is a possible D gene (6 bases). V lost 4 bases and J lost 3, with 15 bases in between. CDR1 and CDR2 (germline): MNHNS, SASEGT. The length of the CDR3 is 15 residues. Here the CDR3 reads CASSVTRGIHYGYTF. The DNA for the CDR3 is TGTGCCAGCAGTGTTACCAGGGGTATTCACTATGGCTACACCTTC.

By sample fraction, this clonotype is large. This rearrangement joins TRBV5-5 to TRBJ1-5; no clear D. This CDR3 region has 13 residues. The germline V gene encodes CDR1 SGHKS and CDR2 YYEKEE (reference sequence). V dropped 0 bases and J dropped 3 bases, with 4 bases sitting between them. This CDR3 reads CASSLDYNQPQHF. CDR3 nucleotide sequence: TGTGCCAGCAGCTTGGATTACAATCAGCCCCAGCATTTT. Looking up the rest from reference TRBV5-5 and TRBJ1-5 gives the full variable domain: DAGVTQSPTHLIKTRGQQVTLRCSPISGHKSVSWYQQVLGQGPQFIFQYYEKEERGRGNFPDRFSARQFPNYSSELNVNALLLGDSALYLCASSLDYNQPQHFGDGTRLSIL.

This clonotype is classed as large. The CDR3 reads CASSHATSNQPQHF. In DNA form, the CDR3 reads TGTGCCAGCAGCCATGCAACGTCGAATCAGCCCCAGCATTTT. The rearrangement uses TRBV3-1 and TRBJ1-5; D uncertain. The CDR3 length is 14 residues. Trimming took 3 bases from V and 4 from J, leaving 10 bases between them. Germline values: CDR1 LGHDT, CDR2 YNNKEL (reference sequence).

By sample share, this clonotype is medium-sized. This sequence joins TRBV24-1 and TRBJ2-1; D remains ambiguous. From germline, CDR1 is KGHDR and CDR2 SFDVKD. The CDR3 is 16 amino acids. The V gene lost 4 bases and the J gene lost 0 bases, with 12 bases spanning the gap. CDR3 in amino acids: CATSDPDTGSYNEQFF. The CDR3 nucleotides are TGTGCCACCAGTGACCCCGATACGGGCTCCTACAATGAGCAGTTCTTC.

This clonotype was detected a few times. The chain carries TRBV10-3 and TRBJ1-1; 7 bases align to TRBD1. CDR1 ENHRY and CDR2 SYGVKD come from the germline V gene. This CDR3 contains 11 residues. V dropped 8 bases and J dropped 11; count of bases not matched to a gene: 8. CDR3 amino acids: CAIRDSGDAFF. As DNA, the CDR3 is TGTGCCATCCGGGACAGCGGGGACGCTTTCTTT.

This clonotype was seen ten or more times. The chain combines TRBV11-2 with TRBJ2-7, with unresolved D. Germline CDR1 and CDR2: SGHAT and FQNNGV. V gave up 1 base and J gave up 2 bases, with 15 bases separating them. The CDR3 spans 16 residues. This chain's CDR3 is CASSLVTAGRTYEQYF. For the CDR3, the DNA is TGTGCCAGCAGCTTAGTAACGGCAGGTCGTACCTACGAGCAGTACTTC.

In its sample, this clonotype ranks as large. CDR3 sequence: CASSNTGNTEAFF. CDR3 in DNA: TGTGCCAGCTCCAACACAGGGAACACTGAAGCTTTCTTT. The chain combines TRBV3-1 with TRBJ1-1; D is perhaps TRBD1 (5 bases). This CDR3 is 13 amino acids long. With 8 bases removed from V and 1 base from J, the gap between germline ends came to 11 bases. The germline gives CDR1 LGHDT, CDR2 YNNKEL (reference sequence).

On this clonotype: This may be a read error: a much more frequent sequence differs by one nucleotide. The J gene is TRBJ1-1, the V gene TRBV6-1, with TRBD1 identical over 7 bases. Per germline, CDR1 MNHNS and CDR2 SASEGT. This CDR3 contains 15 residues. The CDR3 protein is CVSRPETGLNTEAFF. The CDR3 bases are TGTGTCAGCAGACCAGAGACAGGGTTGAACACTGAAGCTTTCTTT.

This clonotype has a count of ten or more. V usage is TRBV2 and J usage is TRBJ2-5; TRBD1 aligns across 9 bases. The germline CDR1 and CDR2 sequences are SNHLY and FYNNEI. The V segment lost 5 bases and the J segment 2 bases; nucleotides outside the gene matches: 15. This CDR3 contains 18 residues. The DNA for the CDR3 is TGTGCCAGCAGTCCTATATTTTCCTTCGGACAGGGGCAAGAGACCCAGTACTTC. As protein: CASSPIFSFGQGQETQYF.

This clonotype was recorded many times. V and J are TRBV6-1 and TRBJ1-1; 7 bases line up with TRBD1. The junction had 7 bases not matched to a gene; V was cut back by 6 bases and J by 0 bases. This CDR3 spans 15 amino acids. The germline V gene encodes CDR1 MNHNS and CDR2 SASEGT. CDR3 loop: CASRPETGLNTEAFF. Here the CDR3 DNA reads TGTGCCAGCAGACCAGAGACAGGGTTGAACACTGAAGCTTTCTTT.